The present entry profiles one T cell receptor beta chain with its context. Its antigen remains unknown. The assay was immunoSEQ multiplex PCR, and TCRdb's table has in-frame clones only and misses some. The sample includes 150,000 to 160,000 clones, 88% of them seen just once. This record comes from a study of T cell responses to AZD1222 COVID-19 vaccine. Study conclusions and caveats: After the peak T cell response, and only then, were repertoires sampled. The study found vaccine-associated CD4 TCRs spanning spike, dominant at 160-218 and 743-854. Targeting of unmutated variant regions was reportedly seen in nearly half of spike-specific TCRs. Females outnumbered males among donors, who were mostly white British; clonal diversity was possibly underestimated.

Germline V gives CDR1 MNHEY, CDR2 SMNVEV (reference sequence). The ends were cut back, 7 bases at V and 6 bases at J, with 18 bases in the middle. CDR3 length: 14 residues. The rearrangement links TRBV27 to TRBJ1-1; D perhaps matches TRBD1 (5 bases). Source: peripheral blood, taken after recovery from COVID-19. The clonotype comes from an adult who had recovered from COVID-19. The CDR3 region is CASMRWGTPSEAFF. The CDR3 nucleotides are TGTGCCAGCATGAGGTGGGGGACTCCCTCTGAAGCTTTCTTT.